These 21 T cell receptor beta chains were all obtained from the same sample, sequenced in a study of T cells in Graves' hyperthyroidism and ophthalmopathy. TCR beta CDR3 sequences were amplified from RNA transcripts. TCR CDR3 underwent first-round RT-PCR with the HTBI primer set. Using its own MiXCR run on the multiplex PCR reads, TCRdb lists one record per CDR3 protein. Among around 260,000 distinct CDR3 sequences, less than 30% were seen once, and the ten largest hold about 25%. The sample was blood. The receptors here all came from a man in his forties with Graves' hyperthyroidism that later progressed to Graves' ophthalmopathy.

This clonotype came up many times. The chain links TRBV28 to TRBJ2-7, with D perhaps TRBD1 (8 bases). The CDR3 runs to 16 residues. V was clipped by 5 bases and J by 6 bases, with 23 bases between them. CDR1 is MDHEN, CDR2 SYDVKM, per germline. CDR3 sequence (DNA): TGTGCCAGCAGTCCCAATGGACAGGGAGGGTTTCGCGAGCAGTACTTC. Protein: CASSPNGQGGFREQYF.

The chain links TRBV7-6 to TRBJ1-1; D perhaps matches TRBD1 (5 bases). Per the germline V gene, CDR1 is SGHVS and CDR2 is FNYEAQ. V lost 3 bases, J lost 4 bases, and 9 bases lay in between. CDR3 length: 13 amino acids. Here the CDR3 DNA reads TGTGCCAGCAGCTTGGACACAGCCACTGAAGCTTTCTTT. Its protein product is CASSLDTATEAFF.

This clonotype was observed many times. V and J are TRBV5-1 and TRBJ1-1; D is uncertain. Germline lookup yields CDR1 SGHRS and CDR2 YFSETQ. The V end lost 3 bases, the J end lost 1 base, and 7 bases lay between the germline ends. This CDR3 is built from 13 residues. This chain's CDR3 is CASSWQENTEAFF. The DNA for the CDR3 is TGCGCCAGCAGCTGGCAGGAGAACACTGAAGCTTTCTTT.

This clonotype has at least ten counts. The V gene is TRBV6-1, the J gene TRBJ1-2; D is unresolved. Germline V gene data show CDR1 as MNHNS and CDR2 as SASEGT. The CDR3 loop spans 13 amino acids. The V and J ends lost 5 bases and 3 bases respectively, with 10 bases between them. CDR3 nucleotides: TGTGCCAGCAGTCCGATGATTTACTATGGCTACACCTTC. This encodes CASSPMIYYGYTF.

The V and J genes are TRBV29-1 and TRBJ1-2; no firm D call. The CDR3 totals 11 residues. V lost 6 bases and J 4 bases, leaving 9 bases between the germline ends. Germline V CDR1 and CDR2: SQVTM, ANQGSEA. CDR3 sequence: CSVPVSYGYTF. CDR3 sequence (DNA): TGCAGCGTACCGGTCTCCTATGGCTACACCTTC.

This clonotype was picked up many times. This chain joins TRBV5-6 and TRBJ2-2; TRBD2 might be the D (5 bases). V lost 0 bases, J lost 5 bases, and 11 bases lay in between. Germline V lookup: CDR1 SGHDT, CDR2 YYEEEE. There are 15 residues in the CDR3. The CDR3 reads CASSLVSGYTGELFF. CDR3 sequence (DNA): TGTGCCAGCAGCTTGGTCTCGGGGTATACCGGGGAGCTGTTTTTT.

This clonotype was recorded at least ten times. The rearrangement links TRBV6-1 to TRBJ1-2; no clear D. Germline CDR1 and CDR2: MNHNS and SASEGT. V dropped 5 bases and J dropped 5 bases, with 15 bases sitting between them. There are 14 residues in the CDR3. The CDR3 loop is CASSLTEGGYGYTF. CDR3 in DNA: TGTGCCAGCAGTCTAACAGAAGGAGGGTATGGCTACACCTTC.

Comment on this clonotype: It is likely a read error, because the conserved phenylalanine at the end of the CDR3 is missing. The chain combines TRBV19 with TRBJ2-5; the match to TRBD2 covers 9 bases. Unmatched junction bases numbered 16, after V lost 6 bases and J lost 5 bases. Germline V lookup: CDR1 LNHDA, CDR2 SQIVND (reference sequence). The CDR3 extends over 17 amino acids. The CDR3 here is CASSGEGLAGIGETQYS. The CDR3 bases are TGTGCCAGTAGCGGCGAAGGGCTAGCGGGAATAGGCGAGACCCAGTACTCC.

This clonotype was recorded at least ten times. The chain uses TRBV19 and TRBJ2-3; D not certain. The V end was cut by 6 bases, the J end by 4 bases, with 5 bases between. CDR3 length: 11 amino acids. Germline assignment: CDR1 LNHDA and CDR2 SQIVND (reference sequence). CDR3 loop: CASSNADTQYF. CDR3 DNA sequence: TGTGCCAGTAGCAACGCAGATACGCAGTATTTT.

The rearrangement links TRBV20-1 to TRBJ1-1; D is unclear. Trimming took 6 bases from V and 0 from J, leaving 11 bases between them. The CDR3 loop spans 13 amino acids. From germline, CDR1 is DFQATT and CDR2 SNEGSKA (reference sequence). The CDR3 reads CSAWTVMNTEAFF. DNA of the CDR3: TGCAGTGCGTGGACCGTCATGAACACTGAAGCTTTCTTT.

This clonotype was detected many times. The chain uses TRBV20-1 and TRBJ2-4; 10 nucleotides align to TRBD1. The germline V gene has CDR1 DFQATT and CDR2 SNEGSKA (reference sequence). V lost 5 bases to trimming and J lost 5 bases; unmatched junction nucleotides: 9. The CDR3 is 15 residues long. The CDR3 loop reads CSAPKHDRGQNIQYF. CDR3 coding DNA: TGCAGTGCTCCAAAACACGACAGGGGGCAAAACATTCAGTACTTC.

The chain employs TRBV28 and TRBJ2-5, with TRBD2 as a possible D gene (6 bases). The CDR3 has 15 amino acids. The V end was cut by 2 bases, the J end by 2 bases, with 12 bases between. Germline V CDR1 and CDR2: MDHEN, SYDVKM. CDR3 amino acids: CASSLLDGRQETQYF. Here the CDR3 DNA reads TGTGCCAGCAGTTTACTGGACGGGAGACAAGAGACCCAGTACTTC.

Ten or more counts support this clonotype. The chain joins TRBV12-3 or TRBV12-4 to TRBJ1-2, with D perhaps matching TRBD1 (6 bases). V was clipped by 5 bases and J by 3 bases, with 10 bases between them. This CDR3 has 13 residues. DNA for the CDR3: TGTGCCAGCAGTGAACAGGGTTACTATGGCTACACCTTC. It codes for CASSEQGYYGYTF.

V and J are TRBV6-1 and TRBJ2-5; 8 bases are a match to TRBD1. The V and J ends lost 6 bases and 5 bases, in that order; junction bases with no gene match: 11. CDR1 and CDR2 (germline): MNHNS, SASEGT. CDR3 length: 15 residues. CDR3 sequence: CASSSGQGGEETQYF. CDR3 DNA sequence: TGTGCCAGCAGCAGTGGACAGGGTGGGGAGGAGACCCAGTACTTC.

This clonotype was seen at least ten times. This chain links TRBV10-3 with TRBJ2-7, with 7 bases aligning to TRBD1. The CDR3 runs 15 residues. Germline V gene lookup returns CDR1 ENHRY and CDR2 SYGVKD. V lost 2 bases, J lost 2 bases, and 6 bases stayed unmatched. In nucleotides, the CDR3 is TGTGCCATCAGTGAGATGGCAGGGGGAACCTACGAGCAGTACTTC. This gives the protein CAISEMAGGTYEQYF.

The CDR3 DNA sequence: TGTGCCAGCAGTAACAGGAGTACTCAGTACTTC. Amino acids: CASSNRSTQYF. The chain carries TRBV12-3 or TRBV12-4 and TRBJ2-4; possible D gene TRBD1, 5 bases. CDR3 length: 11 residues. The ends were cut back, 5 bases at V and 12 bases at J, with 11 bases in the middle.

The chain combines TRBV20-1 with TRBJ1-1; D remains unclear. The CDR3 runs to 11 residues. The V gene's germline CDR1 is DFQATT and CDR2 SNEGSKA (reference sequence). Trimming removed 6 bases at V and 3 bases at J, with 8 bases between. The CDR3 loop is CSASGYTEAFF. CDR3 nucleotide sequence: TGCAGTGCGAGTGGATACACTGAAGCTTTCTTT.

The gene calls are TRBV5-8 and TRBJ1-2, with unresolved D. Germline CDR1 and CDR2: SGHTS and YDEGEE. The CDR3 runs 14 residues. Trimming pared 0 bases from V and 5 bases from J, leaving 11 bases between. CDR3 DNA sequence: TGTGCCAGCAGCTTGGTTGGAGGGAATTATGGCTACACCTTC. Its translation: CASSLVGGNYGYTF.

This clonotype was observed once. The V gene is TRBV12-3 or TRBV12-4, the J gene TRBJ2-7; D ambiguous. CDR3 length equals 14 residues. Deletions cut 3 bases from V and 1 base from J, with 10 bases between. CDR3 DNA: TGTGCCAGCAGTTTGGCGATCGGATCCTACGAGCAGTACTTC. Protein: CASSLAIGSYEQYF.

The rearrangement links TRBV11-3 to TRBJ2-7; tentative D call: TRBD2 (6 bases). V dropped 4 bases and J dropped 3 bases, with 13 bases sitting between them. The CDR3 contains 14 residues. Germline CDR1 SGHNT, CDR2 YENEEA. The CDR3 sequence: CASSSQEGNYEQYF. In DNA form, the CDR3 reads TGTGCCAGCAGCTCGCAGGAGGGTAACTACGAGCAGTACTTC.

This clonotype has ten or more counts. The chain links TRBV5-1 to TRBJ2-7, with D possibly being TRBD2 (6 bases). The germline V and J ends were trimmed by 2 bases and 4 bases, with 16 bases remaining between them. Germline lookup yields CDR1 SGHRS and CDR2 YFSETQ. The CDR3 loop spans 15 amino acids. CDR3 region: CASSLVGNSGYEQYF. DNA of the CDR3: TGCGCCAGCAGCTTAGTTGGGAATAGCGGATACGAGCAGTACTTC.